This T cell receptor beta chain was profiled in a study of blood T cell repertoires in COVID-19. Study background: Nucleic acid was either cDNA or gDNA, and it came from T cells, B-cell-depleted T cells, or PBMCs.

In this sample, this clone turned up once. V was shortened by 0 bases and J by 7 bases, with 16 bases between the two germline ends. This CDR3 contains 15 residues. The germline gives CDR1 SGHVS, CDR2 FQNEAQ. Authors' processing steps: Estimation of nucleated cell counts relied on the amplification of reference gene primers. Sequencing was performed with immunoSEQ multiplex PCR; in TCRdb, only in-frame clones are kept and a portion is missing. From that table come the V and J calls and clone size; the DNA was used to work out D and trimming. The data contain 150,000 to 200,000 clones, over 70% of them seen just once; the ten biggest clones take up around 15%.

The sample consisted of peripheral blood. The chain uses TRBV7-8 and TRBJ2-7; the D gene is possibly TRBD2 (5 bases). The receptor was derived from a man in his sixties with active or convalescent COVID-19. CDR3 DNA: TGTGCCAGCAGCTTAGCGGGAGAGGGCAGCCAGGAGCAGTACTTC. Translating it yields CASSLAGEGSQEQYF.